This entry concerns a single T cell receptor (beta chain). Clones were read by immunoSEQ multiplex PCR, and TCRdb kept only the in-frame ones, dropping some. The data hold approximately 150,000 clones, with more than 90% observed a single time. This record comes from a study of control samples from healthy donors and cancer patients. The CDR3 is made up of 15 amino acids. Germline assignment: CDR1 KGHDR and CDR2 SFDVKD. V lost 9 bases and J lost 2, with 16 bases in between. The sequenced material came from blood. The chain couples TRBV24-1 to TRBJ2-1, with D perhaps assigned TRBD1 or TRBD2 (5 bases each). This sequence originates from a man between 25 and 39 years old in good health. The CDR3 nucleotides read TGTGCCACCCAAAAGGGGCAGGAGGCCTACAATGAGCAGTTCTTC. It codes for CATQKGQEAYNEQFF.